This T cell receptor beta chain was obtained from a study of T cells expressing NK-cell markers. Background on the study: In sorted CD3+CD56+NKG2C+, CD3+CD56+NKG2C- and CD3+CD56-NKG2C+ T cells, TCR beta repertoires were obtained. There were seven HCMV-seropositive donors and one seronegative donor among the eight sequenced. Study-level findings and limits: A handful of donors showed these clonotypes also leading the CD3+CD56-NKG2C+ fraction.

Following a re-call of the 5' RACE reads, TCRdb has one entry per CDR3 protein and lacks DNA. Its table lists 450,000 to 600,000 distinct CDR3 sequences. In regard to this clonotype: The antigen is undetermined.

The CDR3 sequence is 14 residues long. Germline CDR1 and CDR2: SGHRS and YFSETQ. This chain links TRBV5-1 with TRBJ1-1. The sequenced material came from blood T cells: a sorted CD56 or NKG2C T cell subset, CD4+ or CD8+ T cells, or bulk PBMC T cells (not recorded which). The sequence was obtained from a young man in good health. The chain's CDR3 is CASSWDARNTEAFF.